Following are 5 T cell receptor beta chains from one sample sequenced in a study of pediatric ulcerative colitis. Here immunoSEQ multiplex PCR was the method, and the copy in TCRdb shows in-frame clones only, minus some. Of 30,000 to 35,000 clones listed, 80% to 90% are singletons. During colonoscopy, one to two rectal pinch biopsies were collected. The sequencing sample was made of gut tissue. These receptors all come from a boy between 5 and 17 years old with mild ulcerative colitis.

This chain connects TRBV28 to TRBJ2-5; no clear D. The ends were cut back, 4 bases at V and 5 bases at J, with 14 bases in the middle. The CDR3 is 14 amino acids. From germline, CDR1 is MDHEN and CDR2 SYDVKM. In nucleotides, the CDR3 is TGTGCCAGCAGTTCATCGGCCCGACGGGAGACCCAGTACTTC. Residues: CASSSSARRETQYF.

This chain joins TRBV10-3 and TRBJ2-7, with 9 nucleotides matching TRBD2. The germline CDR1 and CDR2 sequences are ENHRY and SYGVKD. The CDR3 runs 14 residues. With 6 bases clipped from V and 1 base from J, the junction kept 4 bases outside the gene matches. CDR3 protein: CAISQAGGSYEQYF. The CDR3 DNA is TGTGCCATCAGCCAAGCGGGGGGATCCTACGAGCAGTACTTC.

This clone was counted only a few times. CDR3 DNA sequence: TGCGCCAGCAGCCAAGTTTGGGAGCAGTACTTC. Encoded protein: CASSQVWEQYF. The rearrangement joins TRBV4-1 to TRBJ2-7; D remains ambiguous. V was shortened by 1 base and J by 7 bases, with 5 bases between the two germline ends. The germline gives CDR1 MGHRA, CDR2 YSYEKL. The CDR3 loop spans 11 amino acids.

This clone was seen a few times. The chain's CDR3 is CASSVGQGGNQPQHF. The CDR3 DNA is TGTGCCAGCAGCGTAGGACAGGGCGGCAATCAGCCCCAGCATTTT. The genes are TRBV9 and TRBJ1-5; 7 bases line up with TRBD1. CDR3 length: 15 amino acids. V was clipped by 0 bases and J by 2 bases; unmatched bases: 2. Germline values: CDR1 SGDLS, CDR2 YYNGEE. Together with reference TRBV9 and TRBJ1-5, the CDR3 gives the full variable domain: DSGVTQTPKHLITATGQRVTLRCSPRSGDLSVYWYQQSLDQGLQFLIQYYNGEERAKGNILERFSAQQFPDLHSELNLSSLELGDSALYFCASSVGQGGNQPQHFGDGTRLSIL.

The gene calls are TRBV9 and TRBJ2-1; D is uncertain. V was shortened by 0 bases and J by 7 bases, with 8 bases between the two germline ends. The germline V gene encodes CDR1 SGDLS and CDR2 YYNGEE. The CDR3 is 13 residues long. CDR3 region: CASSVGGLNEQFF. DNA for the CDR3: TGTGCCAGCAGCGTAGGTGGTTTGAATGAGCAGTTCTTC. Supplemented by reference TRBV9 and TRBJ2-1, the full variable domain reads DSGVTQTPKHLITATGQRVTLRCSPRSGDLSVYWYQQSLDQGLQFLIQYYNGEERAKGNILERFSAQQFPDLHSELNLSSLELGDSALYFCASSVGGLNEQFFGPGTRLTVL.